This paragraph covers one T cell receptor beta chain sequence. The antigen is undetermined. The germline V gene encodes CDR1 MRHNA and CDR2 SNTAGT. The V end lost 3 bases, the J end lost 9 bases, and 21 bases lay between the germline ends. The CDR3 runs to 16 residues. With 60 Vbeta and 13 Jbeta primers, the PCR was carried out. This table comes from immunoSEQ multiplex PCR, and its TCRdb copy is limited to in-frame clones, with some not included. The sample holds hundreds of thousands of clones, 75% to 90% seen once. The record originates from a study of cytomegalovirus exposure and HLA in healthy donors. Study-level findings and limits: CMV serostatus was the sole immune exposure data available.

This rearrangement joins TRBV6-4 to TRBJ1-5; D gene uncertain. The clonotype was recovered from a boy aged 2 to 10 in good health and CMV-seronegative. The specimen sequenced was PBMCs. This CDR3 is CASSDPGRPPEGPQHF. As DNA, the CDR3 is TGTGCCAGCAGTGATCCCGGGCGGCCCCCAGAGGGGCCCCAGCATTTT.